A single sample gave rise to the 6 T cell receptor beta chains below, sequenced in a study of identical twins. TCRdb analysed the 5' RACE reads with MiXCR anew, one entry per CDR3 protein. The sample holds 500,000 to 700,000 distinct CDR3 sequences, under 8.5% seen once. These same records also appear under a second study, on yellow fever vaccine responses in identical twins.

Sequencing input: PBMCs. The receptors derive from a woman in her late teens or twenties in good health.

This clonotype was picked up a small number of times. This rearrangement joins TRBV6-6 to TRBJ1-1; D uncertain. The CDR3 has 12 amino acids. Trimming took 7 bases from V and 1 from J, leaving 7 bases between them. Germline assignment: CDR1 MNHNY and CDR2 SVGAGI (reference sequence). The CDR3 loop reads CASKMGNTEAFF. CDR3 DNA sequence: TGTGCCAGCAAGATGGGGAACACTGAAGCTTTCTTT.

V is TRBV4-1 and J is TRBJ2-7; 15 bases map to TRBD2. V dropped 5 bases and J dropped 7; count of bases not matched to a gene: 9. There are 16 residues in the CDR3. CDR1 is MGHRA and CDR2 is YSYEKL in the germline V gene. CDR3 in amino acids: CASSEAPGLAGGEQYF. The CDR3 DNA sequence: TGCGCCAGCAGCGAAGCCCCGGGACTAGCGGGAGGTGAGCAGTACTTC.

V and J are TRBV4-2 and TRBJ1-5; D is undetermined. Germline V lookup: CDR1 LGHNA, CDR2 YNFKEQ. Trimming took off 4 bases at V and 5 bases at J, with 12 bases between the two ends. There are 14 residues in the CDR3. The CDR3 loop reads CASSLFETDQPQHF. Here the CDR3 DNA reads TGTGCCAGCAGCCTGTTCGAGACCGATCAGCCCCAGCATTTT.

This clonotype was found a few times. V gene TRBV18 combines with J gene TRBJ1-2, with D uncertain. Germline CDR1 and CDR2: KGHSH and LQKENI. The CDR3 loop spans 15 amino acids. Trimming removed 1 base from V and 0 bases from J, with 9 bases in between. The DNA for the CDR3 is TGTGCCAGCTCACCACAGACGGGAGCTAACTATGGCTACACCTTC. Its translation: CASSPQTGANYGYTF.

At least ten counts were recorded for this clonotype. The V call is TRBV2, the J call TRBJ1-4; possible D gene TRBD1, 5 bases. In germline, CDR1 is SNHLY, CDR2 FYNNEI. This CDR3 is built from 17 residues. With 1 base removed from V and 0 bases from J, the gap between germline ends came to 12 bases. This CDR3 is CASSEGPRRATNEKLFF. CDR3 DNA sequence: TGTGCCAGCAGTGAAGGGCCACGCAGGGCAACTAATGAAAAACTGTTTTTT.

This chain uses TRBV6-1 with TRBJ2-2; D is uncertain. Between the trimmed V and J ends, which lost 6 bases and 2 bases, there was a span of 16 bases. Germline loops: CDR1 MNHNS, CDR2 SASEGT. CDR3 length: 16 amino acids. The CDR3 spells CASSPRSGLNTGELFF. In DNA, the CDR3 is TGTGCCAGCAGCCCTAGATCCGGGTTAAACACCGGGGAGCTGTTTTTT.